Each of the 2 T cell receptor beta chains below was sequenced from the same sample in a study of T-cell memory formation after mild COVID-19. TCRdb used MiXCR to reprocess the 5' RACE reads, holding one entry per CDR3 protein. The repertoire holds 470,000 or so distinct CDR3 sequences, with about a sixth as singletons. The sample consisted of PBMCs or a T cell subset sorted from them (not recorded which). These TCRs come from a young man who had mild COVID-19 (a few samples of this study predate the infection). Cell type and time point are not known.

This chain joins TRBV12-3 or TRBV12-4 and TRBJ1-1; no firm D call. The CDR3 length is 15 residues. Trimming cost V 0 bases and J 4 bases, with 12 bases left between them. The chain's CDR3 is CASSLAVGWSTEAFF. DNA for the CDR3: TGTGCCAGCAGTTTAGCGGTCGGCTGGAGCACTGAAGCTTTCTTT.

This clonotype turned up a few times. The chain uses TRBV7-9 and TRBJ2-7; 10 bases are a match to TRBD2. The germline CDR1 and CDR2 sequences are SEHNR and FQNEAQ (reference sequence). The CDR3 is 14 amino acids. V was pared by 5 bases and J by 4 bases, with 5 bases of the junction left unmatched. CDR3 protein: CASSDGLAAYEQYF. In DNA form, the CDR3 reads TGTGCCAGCAGCGACGGACTAGCGGCGTACGAGCAGTACTTC.